A single sample gave rise to the 22 T cell receptor beta chains below, sequenced in a study of shared clonotypes between healthy human individuals. Clones were read by immunoSEQ multiplex PCR, and TCRdb kept only the in-frame ones, dropping some. The table has 2 million to 2.5 million clones, 85% to 95% seen once. Source material: naive CD4+ T cells from PBMCs. Documented subset: CD45RA+ positively selected. The receptors shown here come from a man between 18 and 29 years old in good health. Some clones in this sample may be carry-over from other donors' samples.

The V and J genes are TRBV11-2 and TRBJ2-1; 7 bases align to TRBD2. The germline V gene has CDR1 SGHAT and CDR2 FQNNGV. The J segment lost 5 bases and the V segment lost 8 bases, leaving 6 bases of the junction unmatched. The CDR3 length is 13 residues. The CDR3: CASAREVNNEQFF. Here the CDR3 DNA reads TGTGCCAGCGCTCGGGAGGTGAACAATGAGCAGTTCTTC.

The rearrangement links TRBV28 to TRBJ1-1, with 8 bases lining up with TRBD1. The ends lost 4 bases at V and 3 bases at J; junction bases unmatched: 4. Germline V gives CDR1 MDHEN, CDR2 SYDVKM. The CDR3 spans 14 residues. CDR3 nucleotides: TGTGCCAGCAGTTCCAGGGGGCCGTACACTGAAGCTTTCTTT. As protein: CASSSRGPYTEAFF. The whole variable domain, filled in from reference TRBV28 and TRBJ1-1, reads DVKVTQSSRYLVKRTGEKVFLECVQDMDHENMFWYRQDPGLGLRLIYFSYDVKMKEKGDIPEGYSVSREKKERFSLILESASTNQTSMYLCASSSRGPYTEAFFGQGTRLTVV.

J is TRBJ2-5 and V is TRBV11-2, with D perhaps matching TRBD2 (6 bases). The length of the CDR3 is 15 residues. Trimming pared 5 bases from V and 1 base from J, leaving 14 bases between. Germline V gene data show CDR1 as SGHAT and CDR2 as FQNNGV. The CDR3 bases are TGTGCCAGCAGCCCTCGGCGGGGTCTCCAAGAGACCCAGTACTTC. It codes for CASSPRRGLQETQYF.

The chain recombines TRBV6-1 with TRBJ2-7; 7 bases align to TRBD1. In germline, CDR1 is MNHNS, CDR2 SASEGT. Trimming at V came to 6 bases and at J to 2 bases, leaving 4 bases not matched to a gene. The CDR3 is 13 residues long. The CDR3 sequence is CASRDRRTYEQYF. The CDR3 DNA sequence: TGTGCCAGCAGGGACAGGCGTACCTACGAGCAGTACTTC.

The chain has TRBV4-3 and TRBJ2-7; D is possibly TRBD1 (6 bases). There are 13 residues in the CDR3. The V end was cut by 4 bases, the J end by 0 bases, with 7 bases between. Germline values: CDR1 LGHNA, CDR2 YSLEER. Written as DNA, the CDR3 is TGCGCCAGCAGCCCGGACAGCTCCTACGAGCAGTACTTC. This gives the protein CASSPDSSYEQYF.

The table lists this clone with a count of one. This sequence joins TRBV19 and TRBJ2-3; D gene ambiguous. Germline values: CDR1 LNHDA, CDR2 SQIVND (reference sequence). Trimming took off 3 bases at V and 8 bases at J, with 9 bases between the two ends. This CDR3 has 12 residues. The CDR3 is CASSILESTQYF. CDR3 bases: TGTGCCAGTAGTATCTTGGAAAGTACGCAGTATTTT.

This chain joins TRBV5-1 and TRBJ2-7; 7 bases are shared with TRBD1. The CDR3 runs to 13 residues. Trimming removed 1 base from V and 6 bases from J; junction bases left unmatched: 4. The V gene's germline CDR1 is SGHRS and CDR2 YFSETQ. The CDR3 protein is CASSLTGDSEQYF. Here the CDR3 DNA reads TGCGCCAGCAGCTTGACCGGGGACAGCGAGCAGTACTTC.

This clone occurred a few times. The V and J genes are TRBV7-9 and TRBJ1-2, with unresolved D. V shed 2 bases and J shed 7 bases, with 11 bases lying between them. This CDR3 is 13 amino acids long. Germline V gene sequence: CDR1 SEHNR, CDR2 FQNEAQ (reference sequence). The CDR3 loop reads CASSLLDGSGYTF. The CDR3 region has the DNA TGTGCCAGCAGCTTACTTGACGGTAGTGGCTACACCTTC.

CDR3 loop: CASSPHWNTEAFF. Here the CDR3 DNA reads TGTGCCAGCAGCCCTCACTGGAACACTGAAGCTTTCTTT. The genes are TRBV6-5 and TRBJ1-1; D is undetermined. Between the trimmed V and J ends, which lost 6 bases and 1 base, there was a span of 9 bases. The CDR3 extends over 13 amino acids. Germline CDR1 and CDR2: MNHEY and SVGAGI.

The V call is TRBV5-5, the J call TRBJ1-2, with a possible D match to TRBD1 (5 bases). Germline V gives CDR1 SGHKS, CDR2 YYEKEE (reference sequence). This CDR3 is 14 amino acids long. V was clipped by 2 bases and J by 5 bases, with 13 bases between them. CDR3 in amino acids: CASSFATAQYGYTF. CDR3 coding DNA: TGTGCCAGCAGCTTTGCGACAGCCCAATATGGCTACACCTTC.

As concerns this clone: Other DNA sequences from this sample encode an identical CDR3 as well. The chain employs TRBV28 and TRBJ1-2; D not certain. Germline values: CDR1 MDHEN, CDR2 SYDVKM. Trimming removed 6 bases at V and 4 bases at J, with 9 bases between. This CDR3 has 12 amino acids. The CDR3 DNA is TGTGCCAGCAGCCTCGGATTCTATGGCTACACCTTC. Its protein is CASSLGFYGYTF.

The chain is built from TRBV7-9 and TRBJ2-2; D gene unclear. The length of the CDR3 is 14 residues. Trimming left V 5 bases short and J 0 bases short, with 7 bases between. Germline values: CDR1 SEHNR, CDR2 FQNEAQ (reference sequence). CDR3 region: CASSITSNTGELFF. CDR3 DNA: TGTGCCAGCAGCATTACCTCGAACACCGGGGAGCTGTTTTTT. The full variable domain, rest sourced from reference TRBV7-9 and TRBJ2-2, is DTGVSQNPRHKITKRGQNVTFRCDPISEHNRLYWYRQTLGQGPEFLTYFQNEAQLEKSRLLSDRFSAERPKGSFSTLEIQRTEQGDSAMYLCASSITSNTGELFFGEGSRLTVL.

The chain carries TRBV7-3 and TRBJ2-1; 7 bases line up with TRBD2. Germline-derived CDR1 and CDR2 are SGHTA and FQGTGA. This CDR3 has 19 amino acids. With V trimmed by 4 bases and J by 2 bases, 17 bases remained unmatched. The CDR3 sequence: CASSSPAGEESRPYNEQFF. The CDR3 DNA reads as TGTGCCAGCAGCTCCCCGGCGGGAGAGGAGTCAAGGCCCTACAATGAGCAGTTCTTC.

This clone was seen more than once but under ten times. This chain uses TRBV4-1 with TRBJ1-1, with TRBD1 as a possible D gene (5 bases). The CDR3 extends over 15 amino acids. Trimming pared 2 bases from V and 3 bases from J, leaving 13 bases between. CDR1 and CDR2 from the germline V gene are MGHRA and YSYEKL. For the CDR3, the DNA is TGCGCCAGCAGCCAACAGGGCGGCGCCTACACTGAAGCTTTCTTT. Translated: CASSQQGGAYTEAFF.

The rearrangement joins TRBV9 to TRBJ2-2; a possible D gene is TRBD2 (5 bases). This CDR3 is built from 15 residues. Trimming shortened V by 0 bases and J by 4 bases, and 10 bases separated the two germline ends. The germline gives CDR1 SGDLS, CDR2 YYNGEE. CDR3 in amino acids: CASSVVEGSTGELFF. CDR3 in DNA: TGTGCCAGCAGCGTAGTTGAGGGTTCCACCGGGGAGCTGTTTTTT. Combining the CDR3 with reference TRBV9 and TRBJ2-2 gives the whole variable domain DSGVTQTPKHLITATGQRVTLRCSPRSGDLSVYWYQQSLDQGLQFLIQYYNGEERAKGNILERFSAQQFPDLHSELNLSSLELGDSALYFCASSVVEGSTGELFFGEGSRLTVL.

V usage is TRBV7-9 and J usage is TRBJ1-1; the D is unclear. V was clipped by 4 bases and J by 7 bases, with 19 bases between them. The CDR3 spans 15 residues. Germline-derived CDR1 and CDR2 are SEHNR and FQNEAQ (reference sequence). The CDR3 bases are TGTGCCAGCAGCTCTTTGGAACGGAGATGGGGTGAAGCTTTCTTT. Its translation is CASSSLERRWGEAFF.

This clone appeared a single time. The rearrangement links TRBV6-1 to TRBJ1-2; D is unclear. Trimming took 1 base from V and 2 from J, leaving 11 bases between them. There are 15 residues in the CDR3. The V gene's germline CDR1 is MNHNS and CDR2 SASEGT. The CDR3 here is CASSEEVGVNYGYTF. As DNA, the CDR3 is TGTGCCAGCAGTGAAGAAGTGGGAGTAAACTATGGCTACACCTTC.

In regard to this clone: Other DNA sequences in the sample encode the same CDR3. This sequence joins TRBV9 and TRBJ2-3; D remains unclear. The CDR3 covers 13 residues. V was clipped by 1 base and J by 2 bases, with 5 bases between them. Germline CDR1 is SGDLS and CDR2 is YYNGEE. The CDR3 bases are TGTGCCAGCAGCGTAAGTCCCACAGATACGCAGTATTTT. Translated, it gives CASSVSPTDTQYF.

This clone turned up a few times. The rearrangement links TRBV29-1 to TRBJ1-1; D gene ambiguous. The V gene lost 6 bases and the J gene lost 3 bases, with 8 bases spanning the gap. The germline gives CDR1 SQVTM, CDR2 ANQGSEA. This CDR3 contains 11 residues. The chain's CDR3 is CSVRTHTEAFF. As DNA, the CDR3 is TGCAGCGTCAGGACCCACACTGAAGCTTTCTTT.

This chain links TRBV28 with TRBJ1-5, with 8 bases that match TRBD1. The CDR3 spans 17 residues. Unmatched junction bases numbered 13, after V lost 9 bases and J lost 0 bases. Germline CDR1 MDHEN, CDR2 SYDVKM. This CDR3 is CASPPGQALYSNQPQHF. The CDR3 bases are TGTGCCAGTCCACCGGGACAGGCTTTGTATAGCAATCAGCCCCAGCATTTT.

This clone has a single count. This chain joins TRBV28 and TRBJ2-5; weak D call: TRBD1 (6 bases). The V gene lost 2 bases and the J gene lost 4 bases, with 20 bases spanning the gap. CDR3 length: 17 amino acids. The germline gives CDR1 MDHEN, CDR2 SYDVKM. The CDR3 DNA sequence: TGTGCCAGCAGTTTACTCCGTCAGGGGCAAGGTGGAGAGACCCAGTACTTC. As protein: CASSLLRQGQGGETQYF.

The rearrangement joins TRBV4-1 to TRBJ1-1; D not resolved. Germline V lookup: CDR1 MGHRA, CDR2 YSYEKL. The CDR3 totals 18 residues. Between the trimmed V and J ends, which lost 3 bases and 2 bases, there was a span of 22 bases. As DNA, the CDR3 is TGCGCCAGCAGCCAGGGAGTGGGAGGACGCAATTTAAACACTGAAGCTTTCTTT. Translated: CASSQGVGGRNLNTEAFF.